Listed below are T cell receptor beta chains from one sample, sequenced in a study of T cells in Graves' hyperthyroidism and ophthalmopathy. TCRdb re-derived calls from the multiplex PCR reads in MiXCR, one entry per CDR3 protein. Here the sample spans nearly 600,000 distinct CDR3 sequences, about 15% being singletons. The sample taken for sequencing was blood. All receptors come from a young woman with Graves' hyperthyroidism that later progressed to Graves' ophthalmopathy. The CDR3 runs from the conserved cysteine through the conserved F or W. D genes are given only for firm matches. Not all rows give a size; the values are once, few, many and, for expanded clones, a class.

v_call	j_call	d_call	clone_size	cdr3_aa	cdr3_nt
TRBV11-1	TRBJ2-1	-	many	CASSVGTIYNEQFF	TGTGCCAGCAGCGTCGGGACCATTTACAATGAGCAGTTCTTC
TRBV6-1	TRBJ1-1	-	many	CASSSSSRGEGTEAFF	TGTGCCAGCAGCTCATCCTCACGCGGCGAGGGCACTGAAGCTTTCTTT
TRBV3-1	TRBJ1-1	TRBD1	many	CASSWGQTNTEAFF	TGTGCCAGCAGCTGGGGACAGACGAACACTGAAGCTTTCTTT
TRBV6-1	TRBJ1-1	TRBD1	many	CASTGTGNTEAFF	TGTGCCAGCACAGGGACAGGGAACACTGAAGCTTTCTTT
TRBV7-2	TRBJ1-2	-	-	CASSARNGQNYGCTF	TGTGCCAGCAGCGCACGCAACGGGCAAAACTATGGCTGCACCTTC
TRBV12-3/TRBV12-4	TRBJ1-1	TRBD1	-	CASSLQGAARGTEAFF	TGTGCCAGCAGTTTACAGGGGGCAGCCCGGGGCACTGAAGCTTTCTTT
TRBV28	TRBJ2-1	-	many	CASSLTGTPSSYNEQFF	TGTGCCAGCAGTCTGACCGGGACACCGAGCTCCTACAATGAGCAGTTCTTC
TRBV5-1	TRBJ2-1	TRBD2	-	CASSLQREDYNEQFF	TGCGCCAGCAGCTTACAGCGGGAGGACTACAATGAGCAGTTCTTC
TRBV2	TRBJ2-2	TRBD2	many	CATSALAGVNTGELFF	TGTGCCACCTCGGCTCTAGCGGGAGTGAACACCGGGGAGCTGTTTTTT
TRBV4-1	TRBJ2-3	TRBD2	-	CASSQEGLAGDTQYF	TGCGCCAGCAGCCAAGAAGGACTAGCGGGAGATACGCAGTATTTT
TRBV7-9	TRBJ2-2	-	many	CASSLALTGELFF	TGTGCCAGCAGCTTAGCGCTGACCGGGGAGCTGTTTTTT
TRBV24-1	TRBJ2-6	TRBD1	few	CATSDHGQGGPGANVLTF	TGTGCCACCAGTGATCACGGACAGGGAGGACCTGGGGCCAACGTCCTGACTTTC
TRBV6-5	TRBJ2-1	-	-	CASSYSKATNEQFF	TGTGCCAGCAGTTACTCGAAGGCTACCAATGAGCAGTTCTTC
TRBV9	TRBJ2-1	-	many	CASSVGDTYNEQFF	TGTGCCAGCAGCGTAGGGGACACCTACAATGAGCAGTTCTTC
TRBV12-3/TRBV12-4	TRBJ2-7	-	-	CASSFLGFTVYEQYF	TGTGCCAGCAGTTTTTTGGGATTTACGGTCTACGAGCAGTACTTC
TRBV12-3/TRBV12-4	TRBJ1-1	-	many	CASSWTRVLNTEAFF	TGTGCCAGCAGTTGGACCCGGGTCTTGAACACTGAAGCTTTCTTT